This T cell receptor beta chain came from a study of breast tumors, draining lymph nodes, adjacent tissues. The lymph nodes were axillary draining lymph nodes from breast cancer patients. MiXCR, run by TCRdb on the multiplex PCR reads, gives a single entry per CDR3 protein. The sample has around 300,000 distinct CDR3 sequences; over 30% are singletons. The V and J ends lost 1 base and 0 bases respectively, with 10 bases between them. The V gene's germline CDR1 is LGHNA and CDR2 YNFKEQ. This CDR3 region has 16 residues. This TCR derives from a female donor with breast cancer. Some clones in this sample may be carry-over from other donors' samples. Sequencing was carried out using axillary lymph node tissue. This sequence joins TRBV4-2 and TRBJ2-4, with D uncertain. The CDR3 DNA follows: TGTGCCAGCAGCCAAGGGGCCCAGCTAGCCAAAAACATTCAGTACTTC. Its translation is CASSQGAQLAKNIQYF.